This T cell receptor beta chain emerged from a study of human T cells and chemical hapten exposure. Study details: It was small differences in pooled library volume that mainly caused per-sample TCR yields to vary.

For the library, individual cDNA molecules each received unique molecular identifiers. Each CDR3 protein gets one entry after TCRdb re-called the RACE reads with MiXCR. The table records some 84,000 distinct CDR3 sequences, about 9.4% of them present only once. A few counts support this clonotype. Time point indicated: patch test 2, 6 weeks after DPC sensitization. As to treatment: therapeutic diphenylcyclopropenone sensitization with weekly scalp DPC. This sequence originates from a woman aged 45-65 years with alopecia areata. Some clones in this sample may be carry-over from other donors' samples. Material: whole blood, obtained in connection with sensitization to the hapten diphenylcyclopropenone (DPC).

CDR3 loop: CATSENTGELFF. The DNA for the CDR3 is TGTGCCACCAGTGAGAACACCGGGGAGCTGTTTTTT. The rearrangement joins TRBV24-1 to TRBJ2-2, with no clear D. CDR1 and CDR2 from the germline V gene are KGHDR and SFDVKD. V was trimmed by 4 bases and J by 1 base, leaving 0 bases between them. The CDR3 loop spans 12 amino acids.